The 17 T cell receptor beta chains listed next were all sequenced from one sample in a study of blood T cell repertoires in COVID-19. The protocol was immunoSEQ multiplex PCR, while the TCRdb copy is restricted to in-frame clones and leaves out a portion. The repertoire includes approximately 290,000 clones, roughly 80% of them detected once, and around 16% sits in the top ten. The sample was peripheral blood. The receptor source for this set is a person between 65 and 79 years old with COVID-19, enrolled during active disease.

The chain couples TRBV19 to TRBJ1-4, with D hard to call. This CDR3 has 12 amino acids. The germline CDR1 and CDR2 sequences are LNHDA and SQIVND (reference sequence). V was pared by 3 bases and J by 8 bases, with 7 bases between. The CDR3 sequence: CASSIQAEKLFF. CDR3 bases: TGTGCCAGTAGTATCCAGGCGGAAAAACTGTTTTTT.

V and J are TRBV29-1 and TRBJ1-2; no clear D. This CDR3 has 11 amino acids. The germline CDR1 and CDR2 sequences are SQVTM and ANQGSEA. V lost 2 bases to trimming and J lost 7 bases, with 8 bases between them. In nucleotides, the CDR3 is TGCAGCGTTGAATCCGGGTTTGGCTACACCTTC. As protein: CSVESGFGYTF.

This clone was detected only once. The J gene is TRBJ2-3, the V gene TRBV29-1, with D hard to call. Trimming left V 3 bases short and J 1 base short, with 5 bases between. This CDR3 comprises 12 residues. CDR1 and CDR2 from the germline V gene are SQVTM and ANQGSEA. This chain's CDR3 is CSVDPGTDTQYF. The CDR3 DNA follows: TGCAGCGTTGATCCTGGCACAGATACGCAGTATTTT.

The chain recombines TRBV5-1 with TRBJ1-1; 9 nucleotides align to TRBD1. V was pared by 1 base and J by 10 bases, with 8 bases of the junction left unmatched. The CDR3 extends over 14 amino acids. From germline, CDR1 is SGHRS and CDR2 YFSETQ. CDR3: CASSLTGTGLGAFF. The DNA of the CDR3 is TGCGCCAGCAGCTTGACCGGGACAGGGCTTGGAGCTTTCTTT.

The V gene is TRBV20-1, the J gene TRBJ2-7; TRBD1 aligns across 8 bases. The CDR3 spans 15 residues. Germline CDR1 reads DFQATT; CDR2 reads SNEGSKA (reference sequence). V lost 3 bases, J lost 2 bases, and 9 bases stayed unmatched. The DNA of the CDR3 is TGCAGTGCTAGTCGAGGACAGGGACAAGCCTACGAGCAGTACTTC. This sequence encodes CSASRGQGQAYEQYF.

The chain joins TRBV30 to TRBJ1-5, with 7 bases aligning to TRBD1. The CDR3 consists of 15 residues. In germline, CDR1 is GTSNPN, CDR2 SVGIG (reference sequence). J was trimmed by 2 bases and V by 0 bases; bases with no gene match: 4. CDR3 nucleotides: TGTGCCTGGAGTGTAGGAGGGGGCGGCAATCAGCCCCAGCATTTT. As protein: CAWSVGGGGNQPQHF.

The chain recombines TRBV6-6 with TRBJ1-5, with D possibly TRBD1 on 5 matching bases. Germline assignment: CDR1 MNHNY and CDR2 SVGAGI (reference sequence). Trimming took off 2 bases at V and 3 bases at J, with 11 bases between the two ends. This CDR3 is built from 15 residues. In DNA, the CDR3 is TGTGCCAGCAGTTACCGCCGACAGTTCAATCAGCCCCAGCATTTT. Translation gives CASSYRRQFNQPQHF.

This clone was counted once. The chain is built from TRBV27 and TRBJ2-7, with 14 bases matching TRBD2. This CDR3 region has 17 residues. V dropped 6 bases and J dropped 1; count of bases not matched to a gene: 8. The germline gives CDR1 MNHEY, CDR2 SMNVEV (reference sequence). The CDR3 loop is CASSPGTSGSRSYEQYF. The CDR3 DNA sequence: TGTGCCAGCAGCCCCGGGACTAGCGGGAGTAGGTCCTACGAGCAGTACTTC.

For the CDR3, the DNA is TGCGCCAGCAGCTTGGGGGACAGGGACTATGGCTACACCTTC. This encodes CASSLGDRDYGYTF. The rearrangement links TRBV5-1 to TRBJ1-2; the match to TRBD1 covers 9 bases. J lost 3 bases, V lost 0 bases, and 0 bases had no gene match. CDR3 length: 14 amino acids. Germline V lookup: CDR1 SGHRS, CDR2 YFSETQ.

The rearrangement links TRBV5-1 to TRBJ2-4; TRBD2 might be the D (5 bases). The ends were cut back, 0 bases at V and 8 bases at J, with 12 bases in the middle. Looked up from germline, CDR1 is SGHRS and CDR2 is YFSETQ. The CDR3 loop spans 14 amino acids. CDR3 protein: CASSLAGVGDIQYF. The CDR3 DNA is TGCGCCAGCAGCTTGGCCGGGGTCGGGGACATTCAGTACTTC.

The chain employs TRBV5-1 and TRBJ2-1, with TRBD2 as a possible D gene (6 bases). The ends were cut back, 0 bases at V and 6 bases at J, with 13 bases in the middle. In germline, CDR1 is SGHRS, CDR2 YFSETQ. The CDR3 loop spans 15 amino acids. The CDR3 region is CASSLVVSSGNEQFF. CDR3 DNA sequence: TGCGCCAGCAGCTTGGTCGTTAGTAGCGGCAATGAGCAGTTCTTC.

The J gene is TRBJ1-2, the V gene TRBV6-5, with a possible D match to TRBD1 (6 bases). Germline-derived CDR1 and CDR2 are MNHEY and SVGAGI. Deletions cut 1 base from V and 6 bases from J, with 12 bases between. The CDR3 spans 14 residues. CDR3 region: CASSYLTGSHGYTF. The CDR3 nucleotides read TGTGCCAGCAGTTACTTGACAGGATCCCATGGCTACACCTTC.

V usage is TRBV5-1 and J usage is TRBJ1-6, with D uncertain. The CDR3 runs 14 residues. The germline V and J ends were trimmed by 5 bases and 4 bases, with 10 bases remaining between them. Germline lookup yields CDR1 SGHRS and CDR2 YFSETQ. The CDR3 here is CASRDGAYNSPLHF. The CDR3 DNA is TGCGCCAGCAGAGACGGAGCTTATAATTCACCCCTCCACTTT.

J is TRBJ2-2 and V is TRBV6-2 or TRBV6-3; 7 bases fit TRBD2. This CDR3 is 19 amino acids long. Germline-derived CDR1 and CDR2 are MNHEY and SVGEGT. V shed 5 bases, J shed 0 bases, and the junction held 15 bases outside the gene matches. The CDR3 bases are TGTGCCAGCAGTCCGGCGACTAGCATCACAGAACCGAACACCGGGGAGCTGTTTTTT. Amino acids: CASSPATSITEPNTGELFF.

This clone was seen a single time. Other DNA variants within this sample encode the same CDR3. The CDR3, as DNA: TGTGCCAGCAGTTTAGGGACAGGGGGGTATCAGCCCCAGCATTTT. It codes for CASSLGTGGYQPQHF. The chain combines TRBV28 with TRBJ1-5; TRBD1 agrees at 11 bases. In germline, CDR1 is MDHEN, CDR2 SYDVKM. The V segment lost 2 bases and the J segment 5 bases; nucleotides outside the gene matches: 2. The CDR3 is 15 amino acids. Full variable domain (missing parts from reference TRBV28 and TRBJ1-5): DVKVTQSSRYLVKRTGEKVFLECVQDMDHENMFWYRQDPGLGLRLIYFSYDVKMKEKGDIPEGYSVSREKKERFSLILESASTNQTSMYLCASSLGTGGYQPQHFGDGTRLSIL.

This chain joins TRBV6-5 and TRBJ2-5; 10 bases map to TRBD1. The ends lost 7 bases at V and 4 bases at J; junction bases unmatched: 9. Germline CDR1 is MNHEY and CDR2 is SVGAGI. CDR3 length equals 15 residues. As DNA, the CDR3 is TGTGCCAGCATCCCTGGACAGGGGGTCGGAGAGACCCAGTACTTC. Translating gives CASIPGQGVGETQYF.

The chain joins TRBV10-3 to TRBJ1-3, with unresolved D. The CDR3 is 16 residues long. From germline, CDR1 is ENHRY and CDR2 SYGVKD. V lost 3 bases to trimming and J lost 2 bases, with 14 bases between them. This chain's CDR3 is CAISERAGVTGNTIYF. CDR3 coding DNA: TGTGCCATCAGTGAAAGGGCGGGAGTAACTGGAAACACCATATATTTT.